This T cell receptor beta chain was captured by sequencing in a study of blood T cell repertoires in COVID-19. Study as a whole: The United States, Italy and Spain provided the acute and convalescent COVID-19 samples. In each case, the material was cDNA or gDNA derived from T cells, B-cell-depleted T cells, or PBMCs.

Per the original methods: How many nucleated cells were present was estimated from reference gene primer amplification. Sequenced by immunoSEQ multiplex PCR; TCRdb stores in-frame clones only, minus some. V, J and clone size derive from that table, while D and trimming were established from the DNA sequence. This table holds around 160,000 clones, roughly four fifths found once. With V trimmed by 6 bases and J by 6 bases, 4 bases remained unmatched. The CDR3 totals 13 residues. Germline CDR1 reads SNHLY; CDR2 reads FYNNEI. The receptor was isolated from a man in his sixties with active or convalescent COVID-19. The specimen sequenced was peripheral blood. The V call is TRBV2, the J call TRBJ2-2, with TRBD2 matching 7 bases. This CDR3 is CASSGTMAGELFF. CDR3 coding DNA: TGTGCCAGCAGCGGGACTATGGCCGGGGAGCTGTTTTTT.